These 6 T cell receptor beta chains share one sample of origin, sequenced in a study of blood T cell repertoires in COVID-19. The data were produced by immunoSEQ multiplex PCR, yet TCRdb's version contains in-frame clones alone and is incomplete. Found here are 20,000 to 25,000 clones, about 88% of them singletons; the top ten hold around 25%. Sequencing was done on a sample of peripheral blood. Receptor source: a human donor with active COVID-19. The donor label of this sample is uncertain.

This sequence joins TRBV5-1 and TRBJ2-2; TRBD2 agrees at 8 bases. The junction had 1 base not matched to a gene; V was cut back by 0 bases and J by 3 bases. The CDR3 loop spans 15 amino acids. The germline CDR1 and CDR2 sequences are SGHRS and YFSETQ. The CDR3 loop reads CASSLAGRDTGELFF. The DNA of the CDR3 is TGCGCCAGCAGCTTGGCCGGGAGGGACACCGGGGAGCTGTTTTTT.

A single count supports this clone. CDR3 in amino acids: CASSQDLTREAFF. CDR3 nucleotides: TGTGCCAGCAGCCAAGATCTGACAAGAGAAGCTTTCTTT. This rearrangement joins TRBV3-1 (or the pseudogene TRBV3-2) to TRBJ1-1; D unclear. Germline V lookup: CDR1 LGHDT, CDR2 YNNKEL (reference sequence). CDR3 length: 13 residues. The V gene lost 0 bases and the J gene lost 8 bases, with 10 bases spanning the gap.

This clone was observed a single time. The chain employs TRBV7-9 and TRBJ2-7; 10 bases align to TRBD1. The CDR3 sequence is 19 residues long. Germline-derived CDR1 and CDR2 are SEHNR and FQNEAQ (reference sequence). V lost 8 bases and J lost 0; bases outside the gene matches: 19. The CDR3 protein is CASAKSFGTGVLSSYEQYF. DNA for the CDR3: TGTGCCAGCGCTAAGTCTTTCGGGACAGGGGTCCTAAGCTCCTACGAGCAGTACTTC.

The CDR3 nucleotides read TGTGCCAGCAGTTCAATCACAGATACGCAGTATTTT. Translating gives CASSSITDTQYF. The rearrangement joins TRBV28 to TRBJ2-3; D is undetermined. The length of the CDR3 is 12 residues. The V gene lost 4 bases and the J gene lost 2 bases, with 4 bases spanning the gap. Germline V gene sequence: CDR1 MDHEN, CDR2 SYDVKM.

V usage is TRBV12-5 and J usage is TRBJ1-4, with 8 bases aligning to TRBD1. V shed 8 bases, J shed 7 bases, and the junction held 6 bases outside the gene matches. Looked up from germline, CDR1 is LGHNT and CDR2 is FRNRAP. The CDR3 has 13 amino acids. The CDR3 sequence: CASSGTGREKLFF. Here the CDR3 DNA reads TGTGCTAGTAGCGGGACAGGACGTGAAAAACTGTTTTTT.

V is TRBV5-6 and J is TRBJ2-1, with TRBD1 matching over 8 bases. The CDR3 is made up of 15 amino acids. Germline lookup yields CDR1 SGHDT and CDR2 YYEEEE. The J segment lost 10 bases and the V segment lost 1 base, leaving 10 bases of the junction unmatched. The DNA of the CDR3 is TGTGCCAGCAGCTTGTGGGGGACAGGATTTCGGGAGCAGTTCTTC. Protein sequence: CASSLWGTGFREQFF.